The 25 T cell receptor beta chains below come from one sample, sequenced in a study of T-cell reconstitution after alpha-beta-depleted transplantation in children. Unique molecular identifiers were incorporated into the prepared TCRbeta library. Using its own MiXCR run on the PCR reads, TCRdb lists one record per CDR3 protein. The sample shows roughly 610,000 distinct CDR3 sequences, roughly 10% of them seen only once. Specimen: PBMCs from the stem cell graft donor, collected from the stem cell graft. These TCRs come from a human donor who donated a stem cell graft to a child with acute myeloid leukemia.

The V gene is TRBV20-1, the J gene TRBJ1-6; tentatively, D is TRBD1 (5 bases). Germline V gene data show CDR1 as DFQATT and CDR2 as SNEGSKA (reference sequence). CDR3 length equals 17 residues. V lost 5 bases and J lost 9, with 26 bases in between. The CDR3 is CSAPYPGPRMVSSPLHF. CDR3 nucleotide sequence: TGCAGTGCTCCTTATCCGGGACCCAGAATGGTGTCTTCACCCCTCCACTTT.

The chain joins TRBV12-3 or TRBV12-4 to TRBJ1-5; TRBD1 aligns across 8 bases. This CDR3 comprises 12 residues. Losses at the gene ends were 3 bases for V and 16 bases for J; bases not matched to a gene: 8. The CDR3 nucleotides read TGTGCCAGCAGTTTGGGGGCAGGGGGCCCCCATTTT. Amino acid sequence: CASSLGAGGPHF.

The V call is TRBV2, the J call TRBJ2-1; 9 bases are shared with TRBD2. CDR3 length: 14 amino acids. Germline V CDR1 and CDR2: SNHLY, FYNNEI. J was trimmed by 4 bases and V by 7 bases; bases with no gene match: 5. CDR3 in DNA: TGTGCCAGCATGAGGACTAGCGTATACAATGAGCAGTTCTTC. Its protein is CASMRTSVYNEQFF.

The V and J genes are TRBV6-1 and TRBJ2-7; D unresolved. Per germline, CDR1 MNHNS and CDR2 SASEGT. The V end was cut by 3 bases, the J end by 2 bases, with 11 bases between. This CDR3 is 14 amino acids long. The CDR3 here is CASSEGFTTYEQYF. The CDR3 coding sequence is TGTGCCAGCAGTGAGGGCTTTACCACCTACGAGCAGTACTTC.

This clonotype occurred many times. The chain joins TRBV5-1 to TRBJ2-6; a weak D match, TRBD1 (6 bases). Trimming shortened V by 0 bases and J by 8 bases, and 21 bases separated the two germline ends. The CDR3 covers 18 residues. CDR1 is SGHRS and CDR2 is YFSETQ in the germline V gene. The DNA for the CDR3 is TGCGCCAGCAGCTTGGTAACAGGGTCCTCTCTGGGGACCAACGTCCTGACTTTC. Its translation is CASSLVTGSSLGTNVLTF. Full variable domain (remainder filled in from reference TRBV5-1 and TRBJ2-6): KAGVTQTPRYLIKTRGQQVTLSCSPISGHRSVSWYQQTPGQGLQFLFEYFSETQRNKGNFPGRFSGRQFSNSRSEMNVSTLELGDSALYLCASSLVTGSSLGTNVLTFGAGSRLTVL.

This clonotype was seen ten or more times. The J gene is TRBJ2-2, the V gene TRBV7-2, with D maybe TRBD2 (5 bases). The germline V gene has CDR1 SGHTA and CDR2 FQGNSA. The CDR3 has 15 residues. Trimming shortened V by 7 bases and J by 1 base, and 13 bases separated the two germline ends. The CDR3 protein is CASTSDRGNTGELFF. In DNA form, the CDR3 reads TGTGCCAGCACTTCCGATCGGGGGAACACCGGGGAGCTGTTTTTT.

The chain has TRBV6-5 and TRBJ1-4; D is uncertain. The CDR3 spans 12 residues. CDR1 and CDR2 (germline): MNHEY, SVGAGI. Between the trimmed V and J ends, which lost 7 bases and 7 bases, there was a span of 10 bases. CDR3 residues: CASKQKGEKLFF. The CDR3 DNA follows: TGTGCCAGCAAACAGAAGGGTGAAAAACTGTTTTTT.

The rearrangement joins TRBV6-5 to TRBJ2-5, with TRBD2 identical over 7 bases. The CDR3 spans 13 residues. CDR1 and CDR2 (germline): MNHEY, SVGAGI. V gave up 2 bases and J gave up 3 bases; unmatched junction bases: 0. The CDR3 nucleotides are TGTGCCAGCAGTTACGCGGGAGAAGAGACCCAGTACTTC. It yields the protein CASSYAGEETQYF.

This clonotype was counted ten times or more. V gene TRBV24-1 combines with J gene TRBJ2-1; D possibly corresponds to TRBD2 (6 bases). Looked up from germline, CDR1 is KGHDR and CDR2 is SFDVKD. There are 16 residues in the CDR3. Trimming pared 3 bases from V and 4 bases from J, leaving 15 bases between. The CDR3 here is CATSDRGVRGYNEQFF. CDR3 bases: TGTGCCACCAGTGATCGCGGGGTACGAGGGTACAATGAGCAGTTCTTC.

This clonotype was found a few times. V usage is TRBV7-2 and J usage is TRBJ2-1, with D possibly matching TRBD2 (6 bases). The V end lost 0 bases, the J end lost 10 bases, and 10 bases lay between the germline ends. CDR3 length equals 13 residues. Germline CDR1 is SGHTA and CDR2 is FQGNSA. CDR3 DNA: TGTGCCAGCAGCTTAGCGGATCTAGCGGAGCAGTTCTTC. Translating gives CASSLADLAEQFF.

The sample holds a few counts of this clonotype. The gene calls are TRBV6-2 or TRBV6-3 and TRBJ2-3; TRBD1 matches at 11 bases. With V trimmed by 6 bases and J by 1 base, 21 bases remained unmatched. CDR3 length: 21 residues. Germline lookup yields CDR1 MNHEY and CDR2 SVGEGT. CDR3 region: CASSSPNPGTGGRQGTDTQYF. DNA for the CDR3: TGTGCCAGCAGCTCGCCCAACCCCGGGACAGGGGGACGTCAGGGCACAGATACGCAGTATTTT.

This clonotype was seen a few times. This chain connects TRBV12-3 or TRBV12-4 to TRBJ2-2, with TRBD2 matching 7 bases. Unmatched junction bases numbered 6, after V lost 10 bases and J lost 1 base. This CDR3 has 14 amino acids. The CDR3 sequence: CATQAGKNTGELFF. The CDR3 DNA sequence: TGTGCCACCCAAGCGGGAAAGAACACCGGGGAGCTGTTTTTT.

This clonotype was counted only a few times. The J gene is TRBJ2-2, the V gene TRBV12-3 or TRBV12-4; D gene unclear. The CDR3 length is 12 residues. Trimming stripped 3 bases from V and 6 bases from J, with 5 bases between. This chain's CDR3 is CASSFIAGELFF. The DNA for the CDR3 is TGTGCCAGCAGTTTTATTGCCGGGGAGCTGTTTTTT.

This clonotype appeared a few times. The CDR3: CASSQEGRGSTDTQYF. DNA of the CDR3: TGTGCCAGCAGCCAAGAGGGGCGGGGTAGCACAGATACGCAGTATTTT. The chain employs TRBV4-2 and TRBJ2-3, with a possible D match to TRBD2 (6 bases). Germline CDR1 and CDR2: LGHNA and YNFKEQ. Trimming took off 0 bases at V and 0 bases at J, with 10 bases between the two ends. The CDR3 has 16 amino acids.

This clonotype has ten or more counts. In DNA form, the CDR3 reads TGTGCCATCAGTGAGGTGCTTGGGACCAACACCGGGGAGCTGTTTTTT. It codes for CAISEVLGTNTGELFF. This sequence joins TRBV10-3 and TRBJ2-2, with D possibly being TRBD1 or TRBD2 (5 bases each). This CDR3 is 16 amino acids long. The ends were cut back, 2 bases at V and 2 bases at J, with 12 bases in the middle. Germline CDR1 is ENHRY and CDR2 is SYGVKD.

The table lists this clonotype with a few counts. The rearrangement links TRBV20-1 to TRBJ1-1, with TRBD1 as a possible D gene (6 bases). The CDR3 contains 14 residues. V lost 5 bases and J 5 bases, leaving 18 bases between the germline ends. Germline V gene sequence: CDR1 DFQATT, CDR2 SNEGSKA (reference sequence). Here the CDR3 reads CSAPDGQLGTEAFF. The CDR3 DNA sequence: TGCAGTGCTCCCGATGGACAGCTAGGGACTGAAGCTTTCTTT.

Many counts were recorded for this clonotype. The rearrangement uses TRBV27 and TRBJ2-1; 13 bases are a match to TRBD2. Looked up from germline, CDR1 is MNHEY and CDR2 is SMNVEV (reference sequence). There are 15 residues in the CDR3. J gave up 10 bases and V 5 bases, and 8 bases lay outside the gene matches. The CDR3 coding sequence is TGTGCCAGCAGTGGCGGACTAGCGGGAGATCGCGAGCAGTTCTTC. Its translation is CASSGGLAGDREQFF.

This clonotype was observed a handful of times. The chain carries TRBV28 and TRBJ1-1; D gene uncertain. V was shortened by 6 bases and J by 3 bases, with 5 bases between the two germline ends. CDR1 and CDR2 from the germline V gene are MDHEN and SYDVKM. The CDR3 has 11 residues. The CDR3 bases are TGTGCCAGCAGAAGATACACTGAAGCTTTCTTT. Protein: CASRRYTEAFF.

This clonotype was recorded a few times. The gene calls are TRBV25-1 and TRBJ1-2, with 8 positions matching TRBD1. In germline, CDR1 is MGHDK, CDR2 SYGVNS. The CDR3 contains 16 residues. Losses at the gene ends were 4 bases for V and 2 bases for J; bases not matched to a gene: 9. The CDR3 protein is CASSGSRTGLNYGYTF. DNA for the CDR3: TGTGCCAGCAGTGGCTCAAGGACAGGGCTCAACTATGGCTACACCTTC.

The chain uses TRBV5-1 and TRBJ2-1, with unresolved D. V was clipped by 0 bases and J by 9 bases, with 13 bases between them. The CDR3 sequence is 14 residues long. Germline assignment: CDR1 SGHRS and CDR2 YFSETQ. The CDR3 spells CASSLGQFVGEQFF. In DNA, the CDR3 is TGCGCCAGCAGCTTGGGGCAGTTTGTGGGTGAGCAGTTCTTC.

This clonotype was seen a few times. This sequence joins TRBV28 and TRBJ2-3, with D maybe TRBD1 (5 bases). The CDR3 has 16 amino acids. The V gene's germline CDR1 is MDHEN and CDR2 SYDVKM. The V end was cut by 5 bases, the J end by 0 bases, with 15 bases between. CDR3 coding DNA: TGTGCCAGCAGTGCCCCATACAGGCGTAGCACAGATACGCAGTATTTT. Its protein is CASSAPYRRSTDTQYF.

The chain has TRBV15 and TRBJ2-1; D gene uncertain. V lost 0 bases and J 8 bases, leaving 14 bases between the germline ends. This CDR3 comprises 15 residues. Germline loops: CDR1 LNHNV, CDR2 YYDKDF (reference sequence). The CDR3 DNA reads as TGTGCCACCAGCAGAGATCAGAAGATACTGGATGAGCAGTTCTTC. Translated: CATSRDQKILDEQFF.

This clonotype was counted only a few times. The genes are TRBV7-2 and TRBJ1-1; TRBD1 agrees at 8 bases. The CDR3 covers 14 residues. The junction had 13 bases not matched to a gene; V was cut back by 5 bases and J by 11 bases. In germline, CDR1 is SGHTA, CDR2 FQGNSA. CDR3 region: CASSVGQGEMGAFF. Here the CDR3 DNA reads TGTGCCAGCAGCGTTGGACAGGGCGAGATGGGGGCTTTCTTT.

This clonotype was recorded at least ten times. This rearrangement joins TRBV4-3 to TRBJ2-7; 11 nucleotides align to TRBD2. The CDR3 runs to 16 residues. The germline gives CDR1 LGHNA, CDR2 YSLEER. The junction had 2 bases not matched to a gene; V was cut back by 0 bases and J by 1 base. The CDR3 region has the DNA TGCGCCAGCAGCCAAGATCTAGCGGGAGGTTCCTACGAGCAGTACTTC. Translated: CASSQDLAGGSYEQYF.

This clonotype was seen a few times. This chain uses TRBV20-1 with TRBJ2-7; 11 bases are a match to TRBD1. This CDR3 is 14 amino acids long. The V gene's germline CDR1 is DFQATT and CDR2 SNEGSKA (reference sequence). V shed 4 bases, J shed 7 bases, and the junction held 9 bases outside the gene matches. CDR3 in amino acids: CSAIRTGGLVEQYF. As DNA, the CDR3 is TGCAGTGCTATTCGGACAGGGGGCCTGGTTGAGCAGTACTTC.